This entry is about one TCR beta chain. This record comes from a study of blood T cell repertoires in COVID-19. Across the study: In each case, the material was cDNA or gDNA derived from T cells, B-cell-depleted T cells, or PBMCs.

TCRdb keeps only in-frame clones here, not all; method: immunoSEQ multiplex PCR. Counted here are about 270,000 clones, about 89% occurring once; the ten biggest clones make up around a tenth. Trimming removed 1 base at V and 0 bases at J, with 12 bases between. This CDR3 has 16 amino acids. CDR1 is SGHDN, CDR2 FVKESK, per germline. This TCR was recovered from a man between 35 and 55 years old who had recovered from COVID-19. The chain is built from TRBV14 and TRBJ1-2; D not certain. The sequenced material came from peripheral blood. DNA of the CDR3: TGTGCCAGCAGCCAAGGGCTCCTCCCAACTAACTATGGCTACACCTTC. Translation gives CASSQGLLPTNYGYTF.